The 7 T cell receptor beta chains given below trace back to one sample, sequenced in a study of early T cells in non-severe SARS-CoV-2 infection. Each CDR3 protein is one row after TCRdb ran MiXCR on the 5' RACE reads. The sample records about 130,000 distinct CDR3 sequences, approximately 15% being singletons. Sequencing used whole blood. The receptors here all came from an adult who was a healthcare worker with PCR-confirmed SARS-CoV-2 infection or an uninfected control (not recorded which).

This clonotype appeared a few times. The CDR3 loop reads CASSLPTGFQYF. In DNA form, the CDR3 reads TGTGCCAGCAGCTTACCGACAGGTTTTCAGTATTTT. The chain joins TRBV7-9 to TRBJ2-3, with D perhaps TRBD1 (6 bases). Germline V gene data show CDR1 as SEHNR and CDR2 as FQNEAQ (reference sequence). This CDR3 spans 12 amino acids. With 2 bases removed from V and 12 bases from J, the gap between germline ends came to 12 bases.

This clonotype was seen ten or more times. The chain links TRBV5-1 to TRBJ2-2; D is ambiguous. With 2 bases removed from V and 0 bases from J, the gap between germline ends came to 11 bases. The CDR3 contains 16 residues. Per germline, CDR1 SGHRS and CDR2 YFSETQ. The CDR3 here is CASSFLSGPNTGELFF. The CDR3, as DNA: TGCGCCAGCAGCTTTCTCTCGGGCCCGAACACCGGGGAGCTGTTTTTT.

The CDR3 bases are TGTGCCAGTACCTCTCGACAGGGGTCCTTCGGCTACACCTTC. This encodes CASTSRQGSFGYTF. This chain connects TRBV19 to TRBJ1-2; TRBD1 agrees at 8 bases. The CDR3 length is 14 residues. Germline values: CDR1 LNHDA, CDR2 SQIVND (reference sequence). Trimming took 7 bases from V and 8 from J; bases not matched to a gene: 12.

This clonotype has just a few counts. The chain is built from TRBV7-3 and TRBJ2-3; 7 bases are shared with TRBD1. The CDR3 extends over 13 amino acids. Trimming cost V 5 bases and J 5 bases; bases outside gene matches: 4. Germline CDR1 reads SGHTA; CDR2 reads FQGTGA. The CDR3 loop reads CASSPTGVDTQYF. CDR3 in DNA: TGTGCCAGCAGCCCAACAGGGGTAGATACGCAGTATTTT.

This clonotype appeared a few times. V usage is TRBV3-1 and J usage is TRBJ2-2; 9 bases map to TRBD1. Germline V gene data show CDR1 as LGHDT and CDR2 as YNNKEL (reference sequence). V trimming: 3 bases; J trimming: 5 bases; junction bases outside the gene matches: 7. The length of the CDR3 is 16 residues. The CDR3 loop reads CASSHGTGPSTGELFF. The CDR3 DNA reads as TGTGCCAGCAGCCACGGGACAGGGCCCAGTACCGGGGAGCTGTTTTTT.

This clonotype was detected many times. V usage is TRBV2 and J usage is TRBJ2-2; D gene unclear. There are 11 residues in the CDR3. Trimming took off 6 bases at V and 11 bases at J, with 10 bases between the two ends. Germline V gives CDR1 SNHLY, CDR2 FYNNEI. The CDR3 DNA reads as TGTGCCAGCAGATATAGTTTAGAGCTGTTTTTT. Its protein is CASRYSLELFF.

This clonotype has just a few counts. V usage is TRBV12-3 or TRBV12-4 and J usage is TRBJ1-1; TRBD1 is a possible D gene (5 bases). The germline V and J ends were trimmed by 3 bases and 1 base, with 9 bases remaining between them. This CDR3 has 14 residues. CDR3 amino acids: CASSFGAPNTEAFF. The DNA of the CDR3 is TGTGCCAGCAGTTTCGGGGCCCCGAACACTGAAGCTTTCTTT.